Listed below are T cell receptor beta chains from one sample, sequenced in a study of shared clonotypes between healthy human individuals. Sequenced by immunoSEQ multiplex PCR; TCRdb stores in-frame clones only, minus some. The profile shows some 1.5 million clones, 95% to 99% of them singletons. Sample: naive CD4+ T cells sorted from blood. These receptor sequences come from a man aged 25 to 45 in good health. CDR3s include the opening cysteine and the closing phenylalanine or tryptophan. The D gene is left open where the match is weak. Clone size is not always given. Where it is, it says once, few, many or a class for expanded clones.

TRBV5-5	once	.	TRBJ1-1	CASERGLESEAFF	TGTGCCAGCGAACGAGGGTTGGAATCTGAAGCTTTCTTT
TRBV30	.	.	TRBJ1-2	CAWSPGPLYGYTF	TGTGCCTGGAGTCCAGGGCCTCTATATGGCTACACCTTC
TRBV5-1	.	.	TRBJ2-6	CASSPITSGANVLTF	TGCGCCAGCAGCCCTATAACCTCTGGGGCCAACGTCCTGACTTTC
TRBV18	.	TRBD1	TRBJ2-2	CASSQGQGNTGELFF	TGTGCCAGCTCACAAGGACAGGGAAACACCGGGGAGCTGTTTTTT
TRBV4-1	.	.	TRBJ1-1	CASSHAAQDGVEAFF	TGCGCCAGCAGCCATGCTGCGCAGGACGGGGTTGAAGCTTTCTTT
TRBV18	once	TRBD1	TRBJ1-2	CASSPQQGLRNYGYTF	TGTGCCAGCTCACCCCAACAGGGGCTCCGAAACTATGGCTACACCTTC
TRBV5-4	.	.	TRBJ2-1	CASSLDPAPSYNEQFF	TGTGCCAGCAGCTTGGATCCAGCGCCCTCCTACAATGAGCAGTTCTTC
TRBV7-8	.	.	TRBJ2-1	CASSLEIRFRGEQFF	TGTGCCAGCAGCTTAGAGATTAGGTTCAGGGGTGAGCAGTTCTTC
TRBV7-9	once	.	TRBJ1-4	CASSWGRGTNEKLFF	TGTGCCAGCAGCTGGGGTCGGGGGACTAATGAAAAACTGTTTTTT
TRBV27	.	.	TRBJ2-1	CASSLRTQSYNEQFF	TGTGCCAGCAGTTTGCGGACCCAGTCCTACAATGAGCAGTTCTTC
TRBV9	.	TRBD1	TRBJ1-2	CASSVDPLTSGGNGYTF	TGTGCCAGCAGCGTAGACCCCTTAACCTCAGGGGGTAATGGCTACACCTTC
TRBV18	.	.	TRBJ2-5	CASSRVTGSQETQYF	TGTGCCAGCTCACGGGTGACGGGGAGCCAAGAGACCCAGTACTTC
TRBV5-4	.	TRBD1	TRBJ1-2	CASSPDRVQGYTF	TGTGCCAGCAGCCCCGACAGGGTTCAGGGCTACACCTTC
TRBV9	.	TRBD1	TRBJ2-5	CASSVTRGLETQYF	TGTGCCAGCAGCGTTACCAGGGGGCTAGAGACCCAGTACTTC
TRBV7-6	.	.	TRBJ2-3	CASSLVITDTQYF	TGTGCCAGCAGCTTAGTAATCACAGATACGCAGTATTTT
TRBV5-1	.	TRBD2	TRBJ2-2	CASRQLAENTGELFF	TGCGCCAGCAGGCAACTAGCGGAAAACACCGGGGAGCTGTTTTTT
TRBV18	.	.	TRBJ1-5	CASSPQGSDQPQHF	TGTGCCAGCTCACCGCAGGGTAGCGATCAGCCCCAGCATTTT
TRBV7-2	.	.	TRBJ2-5	CASRLKETQYF	TGTGCCAGCAGGTTAAAAGAGACCCAGTACTTC
TRBV9	.	TRBD2	TRBJ2-5	CASSVVSGGPGAAQYF	TGTGCCAGCAGCGTAGTGTCGGGAGGGCCGGGGGCGGCCCAGTACTTC
TRBV7-3	.	TRBD2	TRBJ2-2	CASSLGPWVGLAGGTGELFF	TGTGCCAGCAGCTTAGGACCCTGGGTGGGACTAGCGGGAGGCACCGGGGAGCTGTTTTTT
TRBV19	.	TRBD1	TRBJ1-1	CASSILGGQGEAFF	TGTGCCAGTAGTATTCTCGGGGGACAGGGGGAAGCTTTCTTT
TRBV6-4	.	TRBD2	TRBJ2-2	CASKGTSGTGELFF	TGTGCCAGCAAAGGGACTAGCGGTACCGGGGAGCTGTTTTTT
TRBV2	.	.	TRBJ1-1	CASFRDELQGAFF	TGTGCCAGCTTCAGGGATGAGCTACAAGGGGCTTTCTTT
TRBV19	.	TRBD2	TRBJ2-3	CASSIVVAGGIEDTQYF	TGTGCCAGTAGTATAGTGGTGGCGGGAGGAATAGAAGATACGCAGTATTTT
TRBV7-9	.	.	TRBJ2-1	CASSLGPTYEQFF	TGTGCCAGCAGCTTAGGCCCTACCTATGAGCAGTTCTTC
TRBV5-1	.	.	TRBJ2-3	CASSFVPGTSTDTQYF	TGCGCCAGCAGCTTTGTTCCCGGAACTAGCACAGATACGCAGTATTTT
TRBV11-2	.	TRBD1	TRBJ1-1	CASSLTGPTEAFF	TGTGCCAGCAGCTTGACAGGGCCAACTGAAGCTTTCTTT
TRBV28	.	.	TRBJ1-5	CASSFPGPHLEYQHF	TGTGCCAGCAGTTTCCCGGGACCTCATCTGGAGTACCAGCATTTT
TRBV13	.	TRBD1	TRBJ2-1	CASSSGQGGSSTYNEQFF	TGTGCCAGCAGCTCAGGACAGGGAGGTAGCAGTACCTACAATGAGCAGTTCTTC
TRBV11-2	.	.	TRBJ2-5	CASSLGGPPAETQYF	TGTGCCAGCAGCCTGGGGGGTCCCCCTGCGGAGACCCAGTACTTC
TRBV4-3	.	.	TRBJ2-4	CASSQDSSKNIQYF	TGCGCCAGCAGCCAAGATTCCAGTAAAAACATTCAGTACTTC
TRBV7-9	.	.	TRBJ2-4	CASSLAPGRQGDIQYF	TGTGCCAGCAGCTTAGCCCCCGGGAGGCAGGGGGACATTCAGTACTTC
TRBV28	.	.	TRBJ1-5	CASTLDMNQPQHF	TGTGCCAGCACCTTGGACATGAATCAGCCCCAGCATTTT
TRBV29-1	.	TRBD1	TRBJ1-5	CSAGTGRTQPQHF	TGCAGCGCAGGGACAGGGCGAACTCAGCCCCAGCATTTT
TRBV2	.	.	TRBJ1-1	CASSVMGENTEAFF	TGTGCCAGCAGTGTGATGGGGGAGAACACTGAAGCTTTCTTT
TRBV6-5	once	TRBD1	TRBJ1-5	CASKSGGGNQPQHF	TGTGCCAGCAAATCAGGGGGCGGCAATCAGCCCCAGCATTTT
TRBV27	.	TRBD1	TRBJ1-3	CASSPRTGGPGNTIYF	TGTGCCAGCAGTCCACGGACAGGGGGTCCTGGAAACACCATATATTTT
TRBV2	.	.	TRBJ1-5	CASTQGTPRPQHF	TGTGCCAGCACCCAAGGGACCCCCCGGCCCCAGCATTTT
TRBV27	.	TRBD2	TRBJ2-7	CASSSGVFPLRQYF	TGTGCCAGCAGTAGCGGGGTGTTCCCTTTAAGGCAGTACTTC
TRBV6-4	.	TRBD2	TRBJ2-7	CASRAQAGVSYEQYF	TGTGCCAGCAGGGCTCAGGCGGGAGTTTCCTACGAGCAGTACTTC
TRBV27	once	TRBD2	TRBJ2-1	CATSSGRAYNEQFF	TGTGCCACCTCTAGCGGGAGGGCTTACAATGAGCAGTTCTTC
TRBV5-1	once	.	TRBJ1-1	CASSLSGIDGTEAFF	TGCGCCAGCAGCTTGTCCGGGATCGACGGCACTGAAGCTTTCTTT
TRBV10-3	.	TRBD1	TRBJ1-2	CATAPETGSYGYTF	TGTGCCACCGCACCCGAGACAGGGAGCTATGGCTACACCTTC
TRBV10-3	.	TRBD1	TRBJ2-7	CAISARGQSYEQYF	TGTGCCATCAGTGCCAGGGGGCAGTCCTACGAGCAGTACTTC
TRBV7-2	.	TRBD1	TRBJ2-7	CASSLASGTGLYEQYF	TGTGCCAGCAGCTTAGCCTCCGGGACAGGCCTCTACGAGCAGTACTTC
TRBV9	.	.	TRBJ1-4	CASSAPWETGGNEKLFF	TGTGCCAGCAGCGCTCCCTGGGAGACAGGAGGTAATGAAAAACTGTTTTTT
TRBV11-2	.	.	TRBJ2-1	CASSPDRSFYNEQFF	TGTGCCAGCAGCCCGGACAGATCTTTTTACAATGAGCAGTTCTTC
TRBV7-9	.	.	TRBJ2-3	CASSTQSQSGTDTQYF	TGTGCCAGCAGCACACAGTCCCAATCGGGCACAGATACGCAGTATTTT
TRBV29-1	.	TRBD2	TRBJ2-5	CSVSLAGVGETQYF	TGCAGCGTTTCACTAGCGGGAGTCGGGGAGACCCAGTACTTC
TRBV5-1	.	.	TRBJ2-3	CASSHRAAGTDTQYF	TGCGCCAGCAGCCACCGGGCTGCTGGCACAGATACGCAGTATTTT